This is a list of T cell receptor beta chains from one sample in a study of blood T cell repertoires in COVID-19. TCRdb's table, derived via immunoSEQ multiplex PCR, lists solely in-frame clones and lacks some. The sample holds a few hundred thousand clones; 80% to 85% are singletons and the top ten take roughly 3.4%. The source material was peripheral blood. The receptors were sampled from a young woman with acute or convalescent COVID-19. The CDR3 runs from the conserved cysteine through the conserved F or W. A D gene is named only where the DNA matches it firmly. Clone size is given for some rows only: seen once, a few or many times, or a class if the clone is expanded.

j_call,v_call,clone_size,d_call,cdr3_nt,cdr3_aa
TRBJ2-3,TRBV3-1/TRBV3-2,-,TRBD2,TGTGCCAGCAGCCAAGAACCCCCGGGACTAGCGGGACCACACAGCACAGATACGCAGTATTTT,CASSQEPPGLAGPHSTDTQYF
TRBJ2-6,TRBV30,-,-,TGTGCCTGGAGGGGGCCGCTGGGGGCCAACGTCCTGACTTTC,CAWRGPLGANVLTF
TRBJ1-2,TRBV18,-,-,TGTGCCAGCTCACCAAGGGAGGGGCCCAACTATGGCTACACCTTC,CASSPREGPNYGYTF
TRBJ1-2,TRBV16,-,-,TGTGCCAGCAGCCAATCCGAACAGAGACCCGCATATGGCTACACCTTC,CASSQSEQRPAYGYTF
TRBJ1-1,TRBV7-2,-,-,TGTGCCAGCAGCTCGACAGGACTCTACACTGAAGCTTTCTTT,CASSSTGLYTEAFF
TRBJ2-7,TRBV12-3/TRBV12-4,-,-,TGTGCCAGCAGTTTGGTCTACTACGAGCAGTACTTC,CASSLVYYEQYF
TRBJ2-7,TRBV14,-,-,TGTGCCAGCAGCCAAGTTCTGACTAGTCAACAAAGTATTTACTTC,CASSQVLTSQQSIYF
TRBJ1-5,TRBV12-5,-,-,TGTGCTAGTGGTTCACTACAGGGTCGGGGCAATCAGCCCCAGCATTTT,CASGSLQGRGNQPQHF
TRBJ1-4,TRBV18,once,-,TGTGCCAGCTCACCCTCCCAGGGAACTAATGAAAAACTGTTTTTT,CASSPSQGTNEKLFF
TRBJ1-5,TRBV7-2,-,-,TGTGCCAGCAGCTTAGCGGAGTGGGAGGGGGAAAATCAGCCCCAGCATTTT,CASSLAEWEGENQPQHF
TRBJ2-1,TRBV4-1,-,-,TGCGCCAGCAGCCAAGATACTGGGAGTGAGCAGTTCTTC,CASSQDTGSEQFF
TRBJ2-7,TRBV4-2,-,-,TGTGCCAGCAGCCAAGGTTCCGGGAGTCCCCACGAGCAGTACTTC,CASSQGSGSPHEQYF
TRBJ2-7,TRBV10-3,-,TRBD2,TGTGCCATCAGCCTAGGGACTAGCGGCCGCTACGAGCAGTACTTC,CAISLGTSGRYEQYF
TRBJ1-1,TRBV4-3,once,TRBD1,TGCGCCAGCAGCCAAGATGAGGGGGCCGACACTGAAGCTTTCTTT,CASSQDEGADTEAFF
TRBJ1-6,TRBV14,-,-,TGTGCCAGCAGCCAAGGCGGCAGTAATTCACCCCTCCACTTT,CASSQGGSNSPLHF
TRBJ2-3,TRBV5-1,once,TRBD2,TGCGCCAGCACGCAGGGAGCGGGAGGGCGTACGCAGTATTTT,CASTQGAGGRTQYF
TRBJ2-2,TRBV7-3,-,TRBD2,TGTGCCAGCAGCTCACTCATGCGGGGGACCGGGGAGCTGTTTTTT,CASSSLMRGTGELFF
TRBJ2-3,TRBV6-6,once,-,TGTGCCAGCAGTTACGAAGGGGTTTATGGCACAGATACGCAGTATTTT,CASSYEGVYGTDTQYF
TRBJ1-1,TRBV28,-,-,TGTGCCAGCAGTGGCGCAGGGTATAACACTGAAGCTTTCTTT,CASSGAGYNTEAFF
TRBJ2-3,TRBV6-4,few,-,TGTGCCAGCAGCCCCGGGGGTCGTGAAACAGATACGCAGTATTTT,CASSPGGRETDTQYF
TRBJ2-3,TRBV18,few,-,TGTGCCAGCTCACCACGAGGGTTGCTTACAGATACGCAGTATTTT,CASSPRGLLTDTQYF
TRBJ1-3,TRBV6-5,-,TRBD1,TGTGCCAGCAGCCGACAGGGACTGGGAAACACCATATATTTT,CASSRQGLGNTIYF
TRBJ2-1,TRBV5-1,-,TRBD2,TGCGCCAGCAGCTTGGAGCTAGCGGGTACTTACTCCTACAATGAGCAGTTCTTC,CASSLELAGTYSYNEQFF
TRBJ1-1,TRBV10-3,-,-,TGTGCCATCAGTGAGCCAGGGATGAACACTGAAGCTTTCTTT,CAISEPGMNTEAFF
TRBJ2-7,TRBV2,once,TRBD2,TGTGCCAGCATCGAGATAGGACTAGCGGATACCTACGAGCAGTACTTC,CASIEIGLADTYEQYF
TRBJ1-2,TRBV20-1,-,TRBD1,TGCAGTGCTAGTTGGGGACAGGATGGCTACACCTTC,CSASWGQDGYTF
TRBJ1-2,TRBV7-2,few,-,TGTGCCAGCAGCCCGTACAGGGTGGGGAACTATGGCTACACCTTC,CASSPYRVGNYGYTF
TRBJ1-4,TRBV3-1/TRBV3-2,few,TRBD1,TGTGCCAGCAGCCCCTGGCACAGGGGTGCTAATGAAAAACTGTTTTTT,CASSPWHRGANEKLFF
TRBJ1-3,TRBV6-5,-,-,TGTGCCAGCAGTTACTCACCGACAACGTCTGGAAACACCATATATTTT,CASSYSPTTSGNTIYF
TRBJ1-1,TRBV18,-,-,TGTGCCAGCTCACCATGGGGCCCGGAGAACACTGAAGCTTTCTTT,CASSPWGPENTEAFF
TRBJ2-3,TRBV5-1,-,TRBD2,TGCGCCAGCAGCTTGGGCTATACTAGCGGGAAGGGGACAGATACGCAGTATTTT,CASSLGYTSGKGTDTQYF
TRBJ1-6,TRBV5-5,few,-,TGTGCCAGCAGCTTCGGGACAAGATTTTCCAATTCACCCCTCCACTTT,CASSFGTRFSNSPLHF
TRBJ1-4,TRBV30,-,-,TGTGCCTGGAGTGTGGGAGGGACTAATGAAAAACTGTTTTTT,CAWSVGGTNEKLFF
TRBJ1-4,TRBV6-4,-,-,TGTGCCAGCAGTGCAGGTCGAGGGACTAATGAAAAACTGTTTTTT,CASSAGRGTNEKLFF
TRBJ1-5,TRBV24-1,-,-,TGTGCCACCAGTGATTACCTCTCCAGGTGGCCCCAGCATTTT,CATSDYLSRWPQHF
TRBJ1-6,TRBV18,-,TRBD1,TGTGCCAGCTCACCCGGACAGGGTTATAATTCACCCCTCCACTTT,CASSPGQGYNSPLHF
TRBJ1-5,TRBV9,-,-,TGTGCCAGCAGCGTCTGTTCACACCAGGGTCGTTGCAATCAGCCCCAGCATTTT,CASSVCSHQGRCNQPQHF
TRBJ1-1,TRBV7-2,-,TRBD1,TGTGCCAGCAGCGACCAGGGGGCAACGACTGAAGCTTTCTTT,CASSDQGATTEAFF
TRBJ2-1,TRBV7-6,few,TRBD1,TGTGCCAGCAGCTTAGGGACAGGGAAGGTTGAGCAGTTCTTC,CASSLGTGKVEQFF
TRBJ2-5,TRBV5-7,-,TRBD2,TGTGCCAGCAGCGCAGGGACTAGCGGGAGGTCCCAAGAGACCCAGTACTTC,CASSAGTSGRSQETQYF
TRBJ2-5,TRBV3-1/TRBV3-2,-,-,TGTGCCAGCACCCAAGAGGGCTGGAGGGGAGAGACCCAGTACTTC,CASTQEGWRGETQYF
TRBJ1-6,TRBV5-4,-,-,TGTGCCAGCAGCTTGGGTCTGCCAGGTATTAATTCACCCCTCCACTTT,CASSLGLPGINSPLHF
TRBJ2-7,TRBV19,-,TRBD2,TGTGCCAGTAGTATAAAGGGCTCCGGGACTAGCGGAACCTACGAGCAGTACTTC,CASSIKGSGTSGTYEQYF
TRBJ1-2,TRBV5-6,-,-,TGTGCCAGCAGCCCCCAGGGGCTTTTTTATGGCTACACCTTC,CASSPQGLFYGYTF
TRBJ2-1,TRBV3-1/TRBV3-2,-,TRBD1,TGTGCCAGCAGCCCCGCAGGGGGACACAATGAGCAGTTCTTC,CASSPAGGHNEQFF
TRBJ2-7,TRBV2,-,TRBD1,TGTGCCAGCAGTGGGGACAGGTCGTCCTACGAGCAGTACTTC,CASSGDRSSYEQYF
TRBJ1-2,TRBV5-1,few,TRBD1,TGCGCCAGCAGCCCCGGGACAGGGGGCGGCTATGGCTACACCTTC,CASSPGTGGGYGYTF
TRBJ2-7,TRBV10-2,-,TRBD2,TGCGCCAGCAGTGATTTTAGCGGGAGGTCCTACGAGCAGTACTTC,CASSDFSGRSYEQYF
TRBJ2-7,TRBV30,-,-,TGTGCCTGGAGTGAGTATCGGGGAACTCGGGAGCAGTACTTC,CAWSEYRGTREQYF
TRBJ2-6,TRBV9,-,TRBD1,TGTGCCAGCAGCGCCGCCGGACAGGGTAAATCTGGGGCCAACGTCCTGACTTTC,CASSAAGQGKSGANVLTF
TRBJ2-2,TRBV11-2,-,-,TGTGCCAGCAGCTTAGTAAGGGGGACCGGGGAGCTGTTTTTT,CASSLVRGTGELFF
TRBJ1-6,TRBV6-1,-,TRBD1,TGTGCCAGCAGTGATAGGTGGAGGGACAGGGAATGGCCCCTCCACTTT,CASSDRWRDREWPLHF
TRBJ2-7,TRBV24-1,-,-,TGTGCCACCAGTGATCCCCAGGGCTACGAGCAGTACTTC,CATSDPQGYEQYF
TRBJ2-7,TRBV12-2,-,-,TGTGCAAGTCGCTTCGCCCTCCGACTAGCGGGAGCTTGCGAGCAGTACTTC,CASRFALRLAGACEQYF